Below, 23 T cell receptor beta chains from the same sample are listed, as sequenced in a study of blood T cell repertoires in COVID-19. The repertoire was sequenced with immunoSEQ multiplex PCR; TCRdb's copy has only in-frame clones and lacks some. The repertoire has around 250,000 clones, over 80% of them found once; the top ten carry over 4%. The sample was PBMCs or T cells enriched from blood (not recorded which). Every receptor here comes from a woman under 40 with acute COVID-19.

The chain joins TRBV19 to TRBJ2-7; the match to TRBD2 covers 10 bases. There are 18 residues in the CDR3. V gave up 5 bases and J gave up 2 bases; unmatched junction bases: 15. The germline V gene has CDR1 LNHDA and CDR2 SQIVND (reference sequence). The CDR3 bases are TGTGCCAGTAGTCCTCGGGGAGCGGGAGGGCCTCAGACCTACGAGCAGTACTTC. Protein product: CASSPRGAGGPQTYEQYF.

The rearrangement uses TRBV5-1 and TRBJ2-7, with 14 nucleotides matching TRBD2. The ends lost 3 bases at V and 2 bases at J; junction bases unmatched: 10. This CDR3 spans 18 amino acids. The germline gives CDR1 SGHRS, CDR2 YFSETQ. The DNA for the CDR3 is TGCGCCAGCAGCTCCGGGACTAGCGGGAGCCTAATACCCTACGAGCAGTACTTC. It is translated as CASSSGTSGSLIPYEQYF.

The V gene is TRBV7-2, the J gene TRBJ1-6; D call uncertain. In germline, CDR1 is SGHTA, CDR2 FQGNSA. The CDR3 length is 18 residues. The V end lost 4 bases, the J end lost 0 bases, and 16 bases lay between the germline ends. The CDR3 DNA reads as TGTGCCAGCAGCTCCAATCCTGTCGACATCTCCTATAATTCACCCCTCCACTTT. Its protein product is CASSSNPVDISYNSPLHF.

This CDR3 reads CASRDTGEQEAFF. The CDR3 coding sequence is TGCGCCAGCAGAGACACGGGAGAACAAGAAGCTTTCTTT. The chain has TRBV5-1 and TRBJ1-1; D is undetermined. The CDR3 contains 13 residues. Trimming cost V 5 bases and J 8 bases, with 16 bases left between them. Germline CDR1 SGHRS, CDR2 YFSETQ.

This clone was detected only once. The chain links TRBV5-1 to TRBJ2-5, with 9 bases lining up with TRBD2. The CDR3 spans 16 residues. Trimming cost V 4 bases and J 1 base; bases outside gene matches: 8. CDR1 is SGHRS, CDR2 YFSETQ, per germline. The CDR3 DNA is TGCGCCAGCAGCCCCGCTAGCGGGAATTCCCAAGAGACCCAGTACTTC. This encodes CASSPASGNSQETQYF.

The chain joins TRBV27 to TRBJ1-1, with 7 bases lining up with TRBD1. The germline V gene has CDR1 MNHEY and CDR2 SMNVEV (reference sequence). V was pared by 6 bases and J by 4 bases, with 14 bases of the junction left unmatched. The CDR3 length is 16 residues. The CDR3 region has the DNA TGTGCCAGCAGATCAACAGGGGCCGGGTTGGGCACTGAAGCTTTCTTT. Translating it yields CASRSTGAGLGTEAFF.

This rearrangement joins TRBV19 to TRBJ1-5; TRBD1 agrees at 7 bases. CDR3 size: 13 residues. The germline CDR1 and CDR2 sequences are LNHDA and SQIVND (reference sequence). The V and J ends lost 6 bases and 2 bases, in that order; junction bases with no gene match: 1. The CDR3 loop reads CASSDRGNQPQHF. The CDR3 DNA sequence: TGTGCCAGTAGCGACAGGGGCAATCAGCCCCAGCATTTT.

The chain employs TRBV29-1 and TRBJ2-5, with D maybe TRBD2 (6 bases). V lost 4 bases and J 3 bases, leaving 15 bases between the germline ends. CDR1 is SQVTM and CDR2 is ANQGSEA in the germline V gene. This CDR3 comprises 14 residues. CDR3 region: CSVGGFGGEETQYF. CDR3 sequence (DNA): TGCAGCGTTGGGGGTTTTGGAGGGGAAGAGACCCAGTACTTC.

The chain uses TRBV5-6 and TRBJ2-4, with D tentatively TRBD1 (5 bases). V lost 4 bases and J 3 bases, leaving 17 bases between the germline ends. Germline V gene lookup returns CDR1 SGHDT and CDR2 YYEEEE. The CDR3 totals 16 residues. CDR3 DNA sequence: TGTGCCAGCAGCGGTGGGGCTCGGGTGGGCAAAAACATTCAGTACTTC. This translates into CASSGGARVGKNIQYF.

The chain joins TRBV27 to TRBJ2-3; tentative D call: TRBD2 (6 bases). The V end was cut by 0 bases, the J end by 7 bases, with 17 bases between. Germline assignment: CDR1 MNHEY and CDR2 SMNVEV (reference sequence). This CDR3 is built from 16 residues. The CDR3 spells CASSLSRDLVGHTQYF. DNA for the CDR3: TGTGCCAGCAGTTTATCGCGGGATTTAGTAGGCCATACGCAGTATTTT.

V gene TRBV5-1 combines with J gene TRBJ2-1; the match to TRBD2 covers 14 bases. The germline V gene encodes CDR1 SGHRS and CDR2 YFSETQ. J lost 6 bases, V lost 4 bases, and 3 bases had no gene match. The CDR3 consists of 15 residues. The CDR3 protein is CASSRGLAGVNEQFF. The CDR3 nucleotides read TGCGCCAGCAGCCGGGGACTAGCGGGAGTCAATGAGCAGTTCTTC.

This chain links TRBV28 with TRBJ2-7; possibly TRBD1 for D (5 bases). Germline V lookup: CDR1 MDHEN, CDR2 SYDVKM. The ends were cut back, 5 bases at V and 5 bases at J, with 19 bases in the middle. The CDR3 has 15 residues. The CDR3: CASSATATVRHEQYF. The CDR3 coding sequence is TGTGCCAGCAGTGCCACGGCGACAGTACGCCACGAGCAGTACTTC.

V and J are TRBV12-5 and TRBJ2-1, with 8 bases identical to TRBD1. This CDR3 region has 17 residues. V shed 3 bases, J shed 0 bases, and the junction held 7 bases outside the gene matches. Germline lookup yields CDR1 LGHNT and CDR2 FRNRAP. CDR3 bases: TGTGCTAGTGGTTTCGGAGGGACAGGAGGCTCCTACAATGAGCAGTTCTTC. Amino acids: CASGFGGTGGSYNEQFF.

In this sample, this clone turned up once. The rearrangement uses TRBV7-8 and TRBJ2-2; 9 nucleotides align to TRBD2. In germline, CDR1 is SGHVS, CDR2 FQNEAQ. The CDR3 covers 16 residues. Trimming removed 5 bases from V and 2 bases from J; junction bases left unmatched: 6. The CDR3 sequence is CASSQRLAENTGELFF. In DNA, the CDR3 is TGTGCCAGCAGCCAAAGACTAGCGGAAAACACCGGGGAGCTGTTTTTT. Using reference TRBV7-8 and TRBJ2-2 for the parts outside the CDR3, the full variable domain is GAGVSQSPRYKVAKRGQDVALRCDPISGHVSLFWYQQALGQGPEFLTYFQNEAQLDKSGLPSDRFFAERPEGSVSTLKIQRTQQEDSAVYLCASSQRLAENTGELFFGEGSRLTVL.

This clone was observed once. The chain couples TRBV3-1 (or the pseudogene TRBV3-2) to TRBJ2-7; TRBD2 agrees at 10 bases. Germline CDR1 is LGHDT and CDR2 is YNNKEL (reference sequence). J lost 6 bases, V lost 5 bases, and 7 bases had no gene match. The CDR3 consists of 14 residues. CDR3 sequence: CASSFQREGAEQYF. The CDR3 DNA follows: TGTGCCAGCAGCTTTCAGCGGGAGGGGGCCGAGCAGTACTTC.

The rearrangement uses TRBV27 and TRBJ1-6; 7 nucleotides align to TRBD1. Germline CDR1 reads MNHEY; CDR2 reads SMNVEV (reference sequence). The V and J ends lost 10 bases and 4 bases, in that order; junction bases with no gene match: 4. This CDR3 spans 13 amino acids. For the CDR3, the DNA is TGTGCCACGGGGACAGCGTATAATTCACCCCTCCACTTT. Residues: CATGTAYNSPLHF.

The CDR3 DNA reads TGTGCCAGCAAAGGCGCGCGAGGGCCCAATCAGCCCCAGCATTTT. It is translated as CASKGARGPNQPQHF. The J gene is TRBJ1-5, the V gene TRBV6-5, with D unclear. The V end lost 7 bases, the J end lost 3 bases, and 16 bases lay between the germline ends. This CDR3 is 15 amino acids long. CDR1 and CDR2 from the germline V gene are MNHEY and SVGAGI.

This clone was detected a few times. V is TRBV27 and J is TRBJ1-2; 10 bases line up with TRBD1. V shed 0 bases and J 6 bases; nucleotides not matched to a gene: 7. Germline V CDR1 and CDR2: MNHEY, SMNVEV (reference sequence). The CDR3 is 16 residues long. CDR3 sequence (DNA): TGTGCCAGCAGTTTATCAGTCGGACAGGGGGGACATGGCTACACCTTC. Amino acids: CASSLSVGQGGHGYTF.

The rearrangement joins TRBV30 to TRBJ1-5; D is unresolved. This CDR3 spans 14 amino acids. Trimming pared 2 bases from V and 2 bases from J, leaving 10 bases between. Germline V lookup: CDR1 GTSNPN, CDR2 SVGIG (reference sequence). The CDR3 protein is CAWSRPGGNQPQHF. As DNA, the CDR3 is TGTGCCTGGAGTCGCCCCGGAGGCAATCAGCCCCAGCATTTT.

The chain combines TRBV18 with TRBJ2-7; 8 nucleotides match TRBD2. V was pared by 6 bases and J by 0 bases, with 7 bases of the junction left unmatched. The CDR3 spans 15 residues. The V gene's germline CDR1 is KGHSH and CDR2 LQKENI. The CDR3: CASSAGGDSSYEQYF. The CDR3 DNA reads TGTGCCAGCTCGGCCGGGGGGGATAGCTCCTACGAGCAGTACTTC.

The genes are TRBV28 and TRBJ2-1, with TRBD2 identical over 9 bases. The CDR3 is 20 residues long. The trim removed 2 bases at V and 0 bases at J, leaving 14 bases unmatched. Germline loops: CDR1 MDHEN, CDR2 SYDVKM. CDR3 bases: TGTGCCAGCAGTTTAGATCCGGGACTAGCTCGGCGAAGCTCCTACAATGAGCAGTTCTTC. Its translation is CASSLDPGLARRSSYNEQFF.

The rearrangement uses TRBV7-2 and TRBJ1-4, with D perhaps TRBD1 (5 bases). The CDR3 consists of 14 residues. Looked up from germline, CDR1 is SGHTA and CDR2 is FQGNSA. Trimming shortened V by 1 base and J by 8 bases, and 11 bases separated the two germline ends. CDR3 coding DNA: TGTGCCAGCAGCTTAGACGGCAGGGTCGAAAAACTGTTTTTT. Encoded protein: CASSLDGRVEKLFF. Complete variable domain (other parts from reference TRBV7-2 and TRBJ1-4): GAGVSQSPSNKVTEKGKDVELRCDPISGHTALYWYRQSLGQGLEFLIYFQGNSAPDKSGLPSDRFSAERTGGSVSTLTIQRTQQEDSAVYLCASSLDGRVEKLFFGSGTQLSVL.

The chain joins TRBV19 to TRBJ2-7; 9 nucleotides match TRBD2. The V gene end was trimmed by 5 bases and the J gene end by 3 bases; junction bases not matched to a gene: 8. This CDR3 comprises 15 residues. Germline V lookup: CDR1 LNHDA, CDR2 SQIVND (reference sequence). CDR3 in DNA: TGTGCCAGTAGTTCAAGACTAGCGGCGGGCTACGAGCAGTACTTC. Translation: CASSSRLAAGYEQYF.